Presented here are 18 T cell receptor beta chains from one specimen sequenced in a study of control samples from healthy donors and cancer patients. Measured with immunoSEQ multiplex PCR; TCRdb has only the in-frame clones, and not every one. The sample consists of 40,000 to 55,000 clones, roughly three quarters of them appearing once. Sample: formalin-fixed, paraffin-embedded tissue. These receptors were collected from a male donor with melanoma.

A note on this clone: The same CDR3 also results from other DNA sequences found in this sample. V usage is TRBV24-1 and J usage is TRBJ2-3; no reliable D call. The CDR3 sequence is 14 residues long. The V end lost 3 bases, the J end lost 4 bases, and 10 bases lay between the germline ends. The germline CDR1 and CDR2 sequences are KGHDR and SFDVKD. The CDR3: CATSDPEPPDTQYF. The DNA of the CDR3 is TGTGCCACCAGTGATCCCGAACCTCCAGATACGCAGTATTTT.

This chain uses TRBV2 with TRBJ1-2; the match to TRBD1 covers 8 bases. Looked up from germline, CDR1 is SNHLY and CDR2 is FYNNEI. CDR3 length equals 13 residues. V was pared by 8 bases and J by 5 bases, with 7 bases of the junction left unmatched. CDR3 coding DNA: TGTGCCAGCGACCCGGACAGGGATTATGGCTACACCTTC. Amino acids: CASDPDRDYGYTF.

To note about this clone: Sequence at one end of the junction differs from germline and may be a read error. The rearrangement uses TRBV6-6 and TRBJ1-4; D remains unclear. Germline V gives CDR1 MNHNY, CDR2 SVGAGI (reference sequence). The CDR3 has 14 residues. The CDR3 DNA reads as TGTGTCAGCAGCTACGGACTGAATAATGAAAAACTGTTTTTT. Amino acid sequence: CVSSYGLNNEKLFF.

V and J are TRBV15 and TRBJ2-4; D remains unclear. The CDR3 is 16 residues long. The germline gives CDR1 LNHNV, CDR2 YYDKDF (reference sequence). V gave up 0 bases and J gave up 6 bases, with 15 bases separating them. This CDR3 reads CATSRDPAGYLNIQYF. DNA for the CDR3: TGTGCCACCAGCAGAGATCCGGCCGGTTACCTAAACATTCAGTACTTC. Variable domain in full (rest from reference TRBV15 and TRBJ2-4): DAMVIQNPRYQVTQFGKPVTLSCSQTLNHNVMYWYQQKSSQAPKLLFHYYDKDFNNEADTPDNFQSRRPNTSFCFLDIRSPGLGDTAMYLCATSRDPAGYLNIQYFGAGTRLSVL.

The CDR3 region has the DNA TGTGCCAGCAGCCAAGTCGGGAATGAGCAGTTCTTC. It yields the protein CASSQVGNEQFF. J is TRBJ2-1 and V is TRBV4-2; D is undetermined. V gave up 1 base and J gave up 7 bases, with 5 bases separating them. CDR1 LGHNA and CDR2 YNFKEQ come from the germline V gene. This CDR3 is built from 12 residues.

The chain carries TRBV19 and TRBJ1-5; D not resolved. This CDR3 spans 12 amino acids. The germline CDR1 and CDR2 sequences are LNHDA and SQIVND (reference sequence). V shed 3 bases and J shed 10 bases, with 10 bases lying between them. The CDR3 DNA reads TGTGCCAGTAGTATGTCGACATACCCCCAGCATTTT. It is translated as CASSMSTYPQHF.

V is TRBV29-1 and J is TRBJ1-4, with 8 bases fitting TRBD1. The J segment lost 7 bases and the V segment lost 6 bases, leaving 4 bases of the junction unmatched. Germline CDR1 is SQVTM and CDR2 is ANQGSEA. The CDR3 length is 12 residues. CDR3 loop: CSVLTGGEKLFF. CDR3 DNA sequence: TGCAGCGTCTTAACAGGGGGTGAAAAACTGTTTTTT.

This clone has at least ten counts. The gene calls are TRBV6-6 and TRBJ2-2; 8 nucleotides line up with TRBD2. CDR3 length: 16 residues. The junction had 8 bases not matched to a gene; V was cut back by 5 bases and J by 3 bases. Germline-derived CDR1 and CDR2 are MNHNY and SVGAGI (reference sequence). The CDR3 nucleotides are TGTGCCAGCAGTCGATTAGCGGGATTTGACACCGGGGAGCTGTTTTTT. Translated, it gives CASSRLAGFDTGELFF.

The rearrangement links TRBV5-1 to TRBJ1-6, with D hard to call. The CDR3 sequence is 15 residues long. V was trimmed by 1 base and J by 4 bases, leaving 9 bases between them. CDR1 is SGHRS, CDR2 YFSETQ, per germline. The CDR3 sequence is CASSLNRYYNSPLHF. In nucleotides, the CDR3 is TGCGCCAGCAGCTTGAACCGGTATTATAATTCACCCCTCCACTTT.

Turning to this clone: This may stem from a read error, because a much larger clone lies one nucleotide away. Within the sample, other DNA sequences also encode this same CDR3. The genes are TRBV3-1 (or the pseudogene TRBV3-2) and TRBJ2-7; TRBD2 agrees at 12 bases. This CDR3 has 18 residues. CDR1 is LGHDT and CDR2 is YNNKEL in the germline V gene (reference sequence). CDR3 coding DNA: TGTGCTAGCAGCCAAGAATCTAGCGGGAGGGCCCGTCTTAACGAGCAGTACTTC. Encoded protein: CASSQESSGRARLNEQYF.

CDR3 residues: CASSLTGSAGANVLTF. CDR3 nucleotide sequence: TGTGCCAGCTCACTAACAGGGAGCGCTGGGGCCAACGTCCTGACTTTC. This rearrangement joins TRBV18 to TRBJ2-6; maybe TRBD1 (6 bases). From germline, CDR1 is KGHSH and CDR2 LQKENI. Trimming shortened V by 4 bases and J by 2 bases, and 12 bases separated the two germline ends. The CDR3 contains 16 residues.

This chain uses TRBV9 with TRBJ2-3, with D perhaps TRBD2 (6 bases). V was cut by 4 bases and J by 8 bases, with 11 bases left in between. This CDR3 contains 12 residues. CDR1 and CDR2 from the germline V gene are SGDLS and YYNGEE. This chain's CDR3 is CASSLAYGTQYF. Written as DNA, the CDR3 is TGTGCCAGCAGCCTAGCGTATGGTACGCAGTATTTT.

The CDR3 loop is CASSPGQGDTGELFF. The CDR3 nucleotides are TGTGCCAGCTCACCTGGACAGGGCGACACCGGGGAGCTGTTTTTT. The rearrangement links TRBV18 to TRBJ2-2; 8 bases map to TRBD1. In germline, CDR1 is KGHSH, CDR2 LQKENI. With 3 bases clipped from V and 3 bases from J, the junction kept 3 bases outside the gene matches. CDR3 size: 15 residues.

In this sample, this clone turned up a few times. The chain has TRBV9 and TRBJ2-2; D possibly uses TRBD1 or TRBD2 (5 bases each). V shed 0 bases and J shed 5 bases, with 11 bases lying between them. The CDR3 contains 15 residues. CDR1 is SGDLS, CDR2 YYNGEE, per germline. The CDR3 DNA reads TGTGCCAGCAGCGTAGGAGGGGTCTTGACCGGGGAGCTGTTTTTT. Translated, it gives CASSVGGVLTGELFF.

The CDR3 region is CASTSGQGPIYGYTF. CDR3 in DNA: TGTGCCAGCACCTCCGGGCAGGGACCCATCTATGGCTACACCTTC. The rearrangement uses TRBV28 and TRBJ1-2, with D perhaps matching TRBD1 (5 bases). CDR3 length: 15 amino acids. Germline CDR1 reads MDHEN; CDR2 reads SYDVKM. V gave up 7 bases and J gave up 4 bases, with 19 bases separating them.

This rearrangement joins TRBV6-5 to TRBJ2-5, with TRBD2 as a possible D gene (6 bases). The V and J ends lost 1 base and 3 bases respectively, with 12 bases between them. This CDR3 has 15 amino acids. The germline V gene encodes CDR1 MNHEY and CDR2 SVGAGI. CDR3 sequence reads: CASSYYGGGEETQYF. In DNA, the CDR3 is TGTGCCAGCAGTTACTATGGGGGAGGAGAAGAGACCCAGTACTTC.

This chain joins TRBV9 and TRBJ2-1; 10 bases align to TRBD2. The V and J ends lost 0 bases and 9 bases, in that order; junction bases with no gene match: 3. CDR3 length equals 14 residues. Germline V gives CDR1 SGDLS, CDR2 YYNGEE. The CDR3 is CASSVVSGRAEQFF. Here the CDR3 DNA reads TGTGCCAGCAGCGTAGTAAGCGGGAGGGCTGAGCAGTTCTTC.

The chain combines TRBV2 with TRBJ2-2; the match to TRBD1 covers 9 bases. The CDR3 spans 13 residues. From germline, CDR1 is SNHLY and CDR2 FYNNEI. V was clipped by 6 bases and J by 7 bases; unmatched bases: 3. CDR3 loop: CASRGTGYGELFF. The CDR3 DNA reads as TGTGCCAGCAGGGGGACAGGGTACGGGGAGCTGTTTTTT.